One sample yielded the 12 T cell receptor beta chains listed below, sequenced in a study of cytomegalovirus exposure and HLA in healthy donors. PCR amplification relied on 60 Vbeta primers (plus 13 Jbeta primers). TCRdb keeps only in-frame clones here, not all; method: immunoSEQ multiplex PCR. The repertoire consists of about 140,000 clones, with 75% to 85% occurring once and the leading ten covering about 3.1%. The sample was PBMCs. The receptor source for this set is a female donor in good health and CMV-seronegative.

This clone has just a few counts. The CDR3: CASSQRGRGYGYTF. In DNA form, the CDR3 reads TGTGCCAGCAGCCAAAGGGGGCGCGGCTATGGCTACACCTTC. The chain links TRBV14 to TRBJ1-2; 7 positions agree with TRBD1. The CDR3 loop spans 14 amino acids. Per germline, CDR1 SGHDN and CDR2 FVKESK. V trimming: 2 bases; J trimming: 4 bases; junction bases outside the gene matches: 4.

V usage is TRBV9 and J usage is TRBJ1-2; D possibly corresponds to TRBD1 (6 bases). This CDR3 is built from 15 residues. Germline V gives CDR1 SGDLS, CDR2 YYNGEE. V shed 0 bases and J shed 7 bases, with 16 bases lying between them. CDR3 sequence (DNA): TGTGCCAGCAGCGTAGGGGGCAGCTGGGGGCCTGGCTACACCTTC. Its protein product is CASSVGGSWGPGYTF.

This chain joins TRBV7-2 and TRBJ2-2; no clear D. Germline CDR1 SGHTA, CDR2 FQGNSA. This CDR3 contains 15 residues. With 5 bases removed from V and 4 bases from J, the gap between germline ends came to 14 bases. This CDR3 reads CASSPRGRSTGELFF. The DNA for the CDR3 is TGTGCCAGCAGCCCCCGCGGAAGGAGCACCGGGGAGCTGTTTTTT.

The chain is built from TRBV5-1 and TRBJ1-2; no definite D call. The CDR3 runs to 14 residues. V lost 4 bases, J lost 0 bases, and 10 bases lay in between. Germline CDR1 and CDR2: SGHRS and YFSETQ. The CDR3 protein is CASSPDIANYGYTF. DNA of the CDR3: TGCGCCAGCAGCCCAGACATTGCTAACTATGGCTACACCTTC.

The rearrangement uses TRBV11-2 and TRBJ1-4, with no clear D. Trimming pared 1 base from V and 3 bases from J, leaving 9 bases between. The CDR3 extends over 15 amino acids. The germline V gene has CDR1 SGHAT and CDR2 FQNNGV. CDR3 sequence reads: CASSLVGGPNEKLFF. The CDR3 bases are TGTGCCAGCAGCTTAGTTGGTGGGCCTAATGAAAAACTGTTTTTT.

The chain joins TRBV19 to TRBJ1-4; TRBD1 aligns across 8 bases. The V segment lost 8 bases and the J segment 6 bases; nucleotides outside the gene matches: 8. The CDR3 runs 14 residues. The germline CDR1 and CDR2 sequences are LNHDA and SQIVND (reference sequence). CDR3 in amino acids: CASFSRGQDEKLFF. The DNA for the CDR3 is TGTGCCAGTTTTTCCAGGGGGCAGGATGAAAAACTGTTTTTT.

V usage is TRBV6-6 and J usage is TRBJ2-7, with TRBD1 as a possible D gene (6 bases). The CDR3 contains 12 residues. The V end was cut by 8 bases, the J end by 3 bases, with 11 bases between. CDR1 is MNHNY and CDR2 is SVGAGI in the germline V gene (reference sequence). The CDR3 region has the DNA TGTGCCAGCCAGGACAGCTACTACGAGCAGTACTTC. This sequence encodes CASQDSYYEQYF.

The CDR3 sequence is CASSQTSGGAGGKPEQYF. The CDR3 DNA sequence: TGCGCCAGCAGCCAAACCAGTGGGGGGGCGGGAGGTAAGCCCGAGCAGTACTTC. The J gene is TRBJ2-7, the V gene TRBV4-3, with 8 nucleotides matching TRBD2. CDR3 length equals 18 residues. The ends lost 2 bases at V and 6 bases at J; junction bases unmatched: 18. From germline, CDR1 is LGHNA and CDR2 YSLEER.

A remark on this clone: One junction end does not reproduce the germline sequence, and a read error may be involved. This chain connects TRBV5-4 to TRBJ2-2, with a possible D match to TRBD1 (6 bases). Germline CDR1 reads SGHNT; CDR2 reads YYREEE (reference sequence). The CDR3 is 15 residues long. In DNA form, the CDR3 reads TGTGCCAGCAGATTGGGGGCGCAGGACACCGGGGAGCTGTTTTTT. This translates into CASRLGAQDTGELFF.

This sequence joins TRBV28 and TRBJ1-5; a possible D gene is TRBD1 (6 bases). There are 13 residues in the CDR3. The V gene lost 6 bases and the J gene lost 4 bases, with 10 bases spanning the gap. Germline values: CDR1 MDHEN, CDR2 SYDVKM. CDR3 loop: CASRQGVNQPQHF. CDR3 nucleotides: TGTGCCAGCAGACAGGGTGTAAATCAGCCCCAGCATTTT.

The CDR3: CASSSGFNTDTQYF. CDR3 in DNA: TGTGCCAGCAGTTCAGGGTTTAATACAGATACGCAGTATTTT. The V and J genes are TRBV13 and TRBJ2-3; D perhaps matches TRBD1 (5 bases). Germline CDR1 is PRHDT and CDR2 is FYEKMQ (reference sequence). The germline V and J ends were trimmed by 6 bases and 3 bases, with 13 bases remaining between them. This CDR3 is 14 amino acids long. Full variable domain (rest looked up from reference TRBV13 and TRBJ2-3): AAGVIQSPRHLIKEKRETATLKCYPIPRHDTVYWYQQGPGQDPQFLISFYEKMQSDKGSIPDRFSAQQFSDYHSELNMSSLELGDSALYFCASSSGFNTDTQYFGPGTRLTVL.

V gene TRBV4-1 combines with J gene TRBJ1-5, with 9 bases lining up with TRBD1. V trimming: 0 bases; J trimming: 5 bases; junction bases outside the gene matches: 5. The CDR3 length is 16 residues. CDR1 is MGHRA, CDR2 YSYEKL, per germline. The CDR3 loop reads CASSQDGTGIYQPQHF. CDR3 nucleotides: TGCGCCAGCAGCCAAGACGGGACAGGGATTTATCAGCCCCAGCATTTT.